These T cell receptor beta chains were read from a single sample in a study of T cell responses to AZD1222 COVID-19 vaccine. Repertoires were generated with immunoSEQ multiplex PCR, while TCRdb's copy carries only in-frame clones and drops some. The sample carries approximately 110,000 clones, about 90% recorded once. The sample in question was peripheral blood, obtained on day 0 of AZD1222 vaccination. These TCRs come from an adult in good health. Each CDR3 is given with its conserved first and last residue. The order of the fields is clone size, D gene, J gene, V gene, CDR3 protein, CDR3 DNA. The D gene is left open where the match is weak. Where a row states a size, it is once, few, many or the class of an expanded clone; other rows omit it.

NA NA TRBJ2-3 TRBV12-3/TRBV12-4 CASSSTYTDTQYF TGTGCCAGCAGTTCTACTTACACCGATACGCAGTATTTT
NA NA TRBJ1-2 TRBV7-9 CASSFSSIKYGYTF TGTGCCAGCAGCTTCTCGAGCATTAAGTATGGCTACACCTTC
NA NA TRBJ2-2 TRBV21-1 CATEALDRGPGELFF TGTGCCACCGAAGCGTTGGACAGGGGGCCCGGGGAGCTGTTTTTT
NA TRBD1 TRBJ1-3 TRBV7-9 CASSPDRGKNTIYF TGTGCCAGCAGCCCTGACAGGGGAAAGAACACCATATATTTT
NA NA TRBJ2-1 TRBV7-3 CASSPRSDYNEQFF TGTGCCAGCAGCCCTAGGTCTGATTACAATGAGCAGTTCTTC
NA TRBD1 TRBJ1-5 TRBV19 CASSIVVRRGLSNQPQHF TGTGCCAGTAGTATAGTCGTGAGGAGGGGGCTCAGCAATCAGCCCCAGCATTTT
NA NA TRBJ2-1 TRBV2 CASTTGVEQFF TGTGCCAGTACGACTGGGGTAGAGCAGTTCTTC
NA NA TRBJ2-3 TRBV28 CASSFLQGADTQYF TGTGCCAGCAGTTTCTTACAGGGAGCAGATACGCAGTATTTT
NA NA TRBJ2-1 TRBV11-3 CASSLEIWQQLRDYNEQFF TGTGCCAGCAGCTTAGAAATATGGCAGCAACTACGGGACTACAATGAGCAGTTCTTC
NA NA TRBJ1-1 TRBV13 CASSGFMNTEAFF TGTGCCAGCAGCGGGTTCATGAACACTGAAGCTTTCTTT
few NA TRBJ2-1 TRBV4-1 CASSQGGRWDEQFF TGCGCCAGCAGCCAGGGCGGAAGGTGGGATGAGCAGTTCTTC
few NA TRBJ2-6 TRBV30 CAWSVLGYSGANVLTF TGTGCCTGGAGTGTCTTGGGTTACTCTGGGGCCAACGTCCTGACTTTC
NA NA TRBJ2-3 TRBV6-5 CASSRTSTDTQYF TGTGCCAGCTCCCGGACTAGCACAGATACGCAGTATTTT
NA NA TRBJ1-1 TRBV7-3 CASSSQRAAVATEAFF TGTGCCAGCAGCTCACAGAGGGCAGCCGTGGCCACTGAAGCTTTCTTT
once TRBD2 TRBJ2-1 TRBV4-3 CASSQEGLAAYNEQFF TGCGCCAGCAGCCAAGAGGGACTAGCGGCCTACAATGAGCAGTTCTTC
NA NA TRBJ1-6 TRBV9 CASSAFHNSPLHF TGTGCCAGCAGCGCTTTCCATAATTCACCCCTCCACTTT
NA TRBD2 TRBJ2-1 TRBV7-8 CASSQGLAGSRDYNEQFF TGTGCCAGCAGCCAAGGACTAGCGGGGTCGAGGGACTACAATGAGCAGTTCTTC
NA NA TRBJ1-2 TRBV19 CASGLVINYGYTF TGTGCCAGTGGGTTGGTTATTAACTATGGCTACACCTTC
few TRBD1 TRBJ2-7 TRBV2 CASSHGTATYEQYF TGTGCCAGCAGCCACGGGACAGCCACCTACGAGCAGTACTTC
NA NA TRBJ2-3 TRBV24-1 CATSDLTGRTDTQYF TGTGCCACCAGTGACCTCACAGGGCGCACAGATACGCAGTATTTT
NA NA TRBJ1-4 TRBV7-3 CASSPGPATNEKLFF TGTGCCAGCAGCCCAGGTCCAGCAACTAATGAAAAACTGTTTTTT
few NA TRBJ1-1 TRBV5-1 CASSSRHGSQWGTEAFF TGCGCCAGCAGCTCCCGACACGGATCTCAATGGGGCACTGAAGCTTTCTTT
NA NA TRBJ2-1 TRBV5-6 CASRAQDLSYNEQFF TGTGCCAGCAGGGCCCAGGACCTCTCCTACAATGAGCAGTTCTTC
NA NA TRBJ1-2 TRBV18 CASSPGLREGGYTF TGTGCCAGCTCACCTGGACTCAGGGAAGGCGGCTACACCTTC
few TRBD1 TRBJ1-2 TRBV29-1 CSVGTDYGYTF TGCAGCGTCGGGACAGACTATGGCTACACCTTC
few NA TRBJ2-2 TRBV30 CAWKAGHQNTGELFF TGTGCCTGGAAGGCTGGACATCAGAACACCGGGGAGCTGTTTTTT
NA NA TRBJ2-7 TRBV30 CAWSLGGSYEQYF TGTGCCTGGAGTTTGGGTGGCTCCTACGAGCAGTACTTC
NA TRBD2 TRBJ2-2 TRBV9 CASSPGLAGTSTGELFF TGTGCCAGCAGCCCAGGACTAGCGGGCACGAGCACCGGGGAGCTGTTTTTT
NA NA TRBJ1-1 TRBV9 CASSVAPDGGTEAFF TGTGCCAGCAGCGTAGCTCCGGACGGGGGCACTGAAGCTTTCTTT
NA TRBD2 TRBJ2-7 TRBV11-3 CASSLDQHGGATPVYEQYF TGTGCCAGCAGCTTAGATCAACACGGGGGGGCGACCCCAGTGTACGAGCAGTACTTC
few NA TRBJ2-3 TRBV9 CASSVGVSGTDTQYF TGTGCCAGCAGCGTAGGCGTTAGCGGCACAGATACGCAGTATTTT
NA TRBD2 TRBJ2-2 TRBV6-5 CASSQYTSEELFF TGTGCCAGCAGTCAGTACACTAGCGAGGAGCTGTTTTTT
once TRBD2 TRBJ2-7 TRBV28 CASSPLGTSGTYEQYF TGTGCCAGCAGTCCCCTGGGGACTAGCGGTACCTACGAGCAGTACTTC
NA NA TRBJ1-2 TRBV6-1 CASSEGVRFYGYTF TGTGCCAGCAGTGAAGGTGTCAGGTTCTATGGCTACACCTTC
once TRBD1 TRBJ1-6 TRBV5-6 CASSNQGAGSPLHF TGTGCCAGCAGCAACCAGGGGGCCGGTTCACCCCTCCACTTT
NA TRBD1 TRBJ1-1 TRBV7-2 CASSNDRGIGAFF TGTGCCAGCAGCAACGACAGGGGGATTGGGGCTTTCTTT
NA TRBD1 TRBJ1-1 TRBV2 CASSLQGMNTEAFF TGTGCCAGCAGCTTACAGGGGATGAACACTGAAGCTTTCTTT
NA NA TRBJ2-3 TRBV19 CASSIGVTQYF TGTGCCAGTAGTATCGGGGTTACGCAGTATTTT
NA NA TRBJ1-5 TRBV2 CASSELGRGEGPQHF TGTGCCAGCAGTGAACTGGGTCGGGGTGAAGGGCCCCAGCATTTT
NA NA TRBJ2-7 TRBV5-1 CASSLDVGGFYEQYF TGCGCCAGCAGCTTGGATGTCGGGGGTTTCTACGAGCAGTACTTC
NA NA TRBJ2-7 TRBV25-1 CASSGWAYEQYF TGTGCCAGCAGTGGGTGGGCCTACGAGCAGTACTTC
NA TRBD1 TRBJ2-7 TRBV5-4 CASRKDRGSSYEQYF TGTGCCAGCAGAAAGGACAGGGGAAGCTCCTACGAGCAGTACTTC
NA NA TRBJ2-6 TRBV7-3 CASSLKGANVLTF TGTGCCAGCAGCTTAAAGGGGGCCAACGTCCTGACTTTC
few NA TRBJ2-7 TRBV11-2 CASSLGRGDYEQYF TGTGCCAGCAGCCTGGGCAGGGGGGACTACGAGCAGTACTTC
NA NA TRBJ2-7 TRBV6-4 CASSNWRSYEQYF TGTGCCAGCAGCAACTGGCGCTCCTACGAGCAGTACTTC